The next 28 T cell receptor beta chains were all read from a single sample in a study of T cell repertoires in cytomegalovirus infection. These receptors have no known antigen. TCRdb itself ran the reads through MiXCR, one entry per CDR3 protein. The repertoire consists of a few hundred thousand distinct CDR3 sequences, with roughly 25% occurring once and the leading ten covering more than 10%. Sequenced here: cultured PBMCs, sampled from culture after CMV antigen stimulation. These receptors all stem from a human donor in good health (CMV status not recorded). Some clones in this sample may be carry-over from other donors' samples.

There are a few counts of this clonotype. The chain recombines TRBV7-9 with TRBJ2-1, with D unresolved. V lost 1 base, J lost 10 bases, and 5 bases lay in between. This CDR3 is 11 amino acids long. Germline V gene sequence: CDR1 SEHNR, CDR2 FQNEAQ (reference sequence). In nucleotides, the CDR3 is TGTGCCAGCAGCTTAGATTCAGAGCAGTTCTTC. Protein: CASSLDSEQFF.

This clonotype was detected a few times. V usage is TRBV12-5 and J usage is TRBJ1-2; D remains unclear. The CDR3 totals 10 residues. Trimming stripped 1 base from V and 6 bases from J, with 0 bases between. CDR1 is LGHNT, CDR2 FRNRAP, per germline. CDR3 coding DNA: TGTGCTAGTGGTTTGGATGGCTACACCTTC. Protein product: CASGLDGYTF.

The sample holds a few counts of this clonotype. This rearrangement joins TRBV20-1 to TRBJ1-1; TRBD1 might be the D (5 bases). Germline loops: CDR1 DFQATT, CDR2 SNEGSKA (reference sequence). The CDR3 extends over 16 amino acids. The germline V and J ends were trimmed by 2 bases and 1 base, with 17 bases remaining between them. CDR3 bases: TGCAGTGCTAGACAATTATGGGGACCTCAGAACACTGAAGCTTTCTTT. Translating gives CSARQLWGPQNTEAFF.

The V gene is TRBV30, the J gene TRBJ1-2; D may be TRBD1 (5 bases). The germline V and J ends were trimmed by 1 base and 8 bases, with 17 bases remaining between them. The CDR3 length is 14 residues. CDR1 is GTSNPN, CDR2 SVGIG, per germline (reference sequence). CDR3 protein: CAWSGQTLKSGYTF. In DNA, the CDR3 is TGTGCCTGGAGTGGACAGACTCTGAAGAGCGGCTACACCTTC.

This clonotype was found a few times. The rearrangement uses TRBV12-3 or TRBV12-4 and TRBJ1-2, with 9 bases lining up with TRBD1. The V segment lost 7 bases and the J segment 0 bases; nucleotides outside the gene matches: 3. The CDR3 is 14 amino acids. Here the CDR3 DNA reads TGTGCCAGCACTAGGACAGGGGCTAACTATGGCTACACCTTC. It codes for CASTRTGANYGYTF.

The chain couples TRBV6-1 to TRBJ2-3, with 12 bases that match TRBD2. Germline V lookup: CDR1 MNHNS, CDR2 SASEGT. The CDR3 totals 15 residues. Unmatched junction bases numbered 1, after V lost 2 bases and J lost 4 bases. CDR3 in amino acids: CASSELAGGPDTQYF. DNA of the CDR3: TGTGCCAGCAGTGAACTAGCGGGAGGGCCAGATACGCAGTATTTT.

This chain uses TRBV5-1 with TRBJ2-2, with 11 nucleotides matching TRBD2. The CDR3 has 21 amino acids. Germline assignment: CDR1 SGHRS and CDR2 YFSETQ. Trimming at V came to 0 bases and at J to 3 bases, leaving 16 bases not matched to a gene. The CDR3 loop is CASSLGSLAGGRLKDTGELFF. The CDR3, as DNA: TGCGCCAGCAGCTTGGGTTCGCTAGCGGGAGGTCGATTGAAGGACACCGGGGAGCTGTTTTTT.

The chain combines TRBV7-2 with TRBJ2-1; TRBD2 matches 16 bases. After removal of 4 bases from V and 7 bases from J, the junction contained 4 bases not matched to a gene. The CDR3 is 16 residues long. Germline values: CDR1 SGHTA, CDR2 FQGNSA. For the CDR3, the DNA is TGTGCCAGCAGCTCAGGGACTAGCGGGAGGGCGAATGAGCAGTTCTTC. Translated: CASSSGTSGRANEQFF.

The chain employs TRBV29-1 and TRBJ1-3; D may be TRBD1 (5 bases). CDR1 and CDR2 (germline): SQVTM, ANQGSEA. The CDR3 is 12 residues long. Trimming removed 5 bases at V and 4 bases at J, with 9 bases between. CDR3 nucleotides: TGCAGCGTTTCAGGGTCCGGAAACACCATATATTTT. Amino acid sequence: CSVSGSGNTIYF.

There are a few counts of this clonotype. The chain carries TRBV13 and TRBJ1-1; TRBD1 matches at 8 bases. The CDR3 runs 12 residues. Germline V lookup: CDR1 PRHDT, CDR2 FYEKMQ (reference sequence). V was clipped by 5 bases and J by 9 bases; unmatched bases: 5. The CDR3 coding sequence is TGTGCCAGCAGCCCACGGGACAGGCAAGCTTTCTTT. Amino acid sequence: CASSPRDRQAFF.

This clonotype was detected only a few times. CDR3 coding DNA: TGTGCCAGCAGTCTTGAATTCGGGACAGTCTATCAAATGACTGAAGCTTTCTTT. This codes for CASSLEFGTVYQMTEAFF. This chain connects TRBV12-3 or TRBV12-4 to TRBJ1-1, with 7 positions matching TRBD1. The ends lost 5 bases at V and 5 bases at J; junction bases unmatched: 20. The CDR3 spans 18 residues.

The rearrangement uses TRBV7-2 and TRBJ2-1, with TRBD2 matching over 10 bases. This CDR3 spans 17 amino acids. With 4 bases clipped from V and 8 bases from J, the junction kept 14 bases outside the gene matches. Germline V CDR1 and CDR2: SGHTA, FQGNSA. CDR3 residues: CASSSPLSSGSFYEQFF. CDR3 nucleotide sequence: TGTGCCAGCAGCTCCCCCCTTTCTAGCGGGAGTTTTTATGAGCAGTTCTTC.

This clonotype has only a few counts. The rearrangement links TRBV7-2 to TRBJ1-1; D unresolved. With 5 bases removed from V and 4 bases from J, the gap between germline ends came to 20 bases. The CDR3 totals 16 residues. Germline V CDR1 and CDR2: SGHTA, FQGNSA. CDR3: CASSHEATLIGTEAFF. The CDR3 coding sequence is TGTGCCAGCAGCCACGAGGCCACCTTAATAGGCACTGAAGCTTTCTTT.

This clonotype was found many times. The chain carries TRBV7-8 and TRBJ1-2, with TRBD1 as a possible D gene (6 bases). Per germline, CDR1 SGHVS and CDR2 FQNEAQ. Trimming pared 5 bases from V and 1 base from J, leaving 17 bases between. The CDR3 totals 16 residues. CDR3 in DNA: TGTGCCAGCAGCCCACGGAGGACAGTCGGTAACTATGGCTACACCTTC. As protein: CASSPRRTVGNYGYTF.

The chain has TRBV4-2 and TRBJ2-1, with D unclear. Trimming pared 2 bases from V and 5 bases from J, leaving 7 bases between. CDR3 length: 13 residues. Germline CDR1 LGHNA, CDR2 YNFKEQ. Here the CDR3 reads CASSQLQDNEQFF. The DNA of the CDR3 is TGTGCCAGCAGCCAACTCCAGGACAATGAGCAGTTCTTC.

In DNA, the CDR3 is TGTGCCAGCAGCGAGAGAGTGTCGGAGCGCTACGAGCAGTACGTC. Translating gives CASSERVSERYEQYV. The gene calls are TRBV9 and TRBJ2-7; D is uncertain. Trimming took off 3 bases at V and 3 bases at J, with 16 bases between the two ends. This CDR3 spans 15 amino acids. CDR1 is SGDLS, CDR2 YYNGEE, per germline.

This clonotype showed up many times. The chain links TRBV7-8 to TRBJ2-7; D ambiguous. The CDR3 length is 14 residues. V lost 2 bases and J lost 4, with 12 bases in between. Germline assignment: CDR1 SGHVS and CDR2 FQNEAQ. CDR3 sequence: CASSLLAGHYEQYV. The CDR3 nucleotides read TGTGCCAGCAGCTTATTGGCTGGCCATTACGAGCAGTACGTC.

CDR3 bases: TGTGCCAGTAGTATGGATACGGGGACACCGAACACCGGGGAGCTGTTTTTT. Translated: CASSMDTGTPNTGELFF. The gene calls are TRBV19 and TRBJ2-2, with a weak D call TRBD1 (6 bases). The germline CDR1 and CDR2 sequences are LNHDA and SQIVND (reference sequence). The CDR3 is 17 amino acids. Trimming removed 3 bases at V and 0 bases at J, with 14 bases between.

This clonotype was seen a few times. V usage is TRBV7-2 and J usage is TRBJ2-2; possibly TRBD1 or TRBD2 for D (5 bases each). The germline V gene has CDR1 SGHTA and CDR2 FQGNSA. This CDR3 is 15 amino acids long. Trimming shortened V by 0 bases and J by 7 bases, and 12 bases separated the two germline ends. The CDR3 here is CASSLARTQGGELFF. The CDR3 DNA follows: TGTGCCAGCAGCTTAGCGCGGACTCAGGGCGGGGAGCTGTTTTTT. Supplemented by reference TRBV7-2 and TRBJ2-2, the full variable domain reads GAGVSQSPSNKVTEKGKDVELRCDPISGHTALYWYRQSLGQGLEFLIYFQGNSAPDKSGLPSDRFSAERTGGSVSTLTIQRTQQEDSAVYLCASSLARTQGGELFFGEGSRLTVL.

This clonotype was seen only a few times. The chain uses TRBV7-2 and TRBJ2-7; 8 positions agree with TRBD1. The germline CDR1 and CDR2 sequences are SGHTA and FQGNSA. This CDR3 region has 15 residues. V lost 2 bases, J lost 3 bases, and 6 bases stayed unmatched. CDR3 residues: CASSLRPGGNYEQYV. In DNA form, the CDR3 reads TGTGCCAGCAGCTTAAGGCCAGGGGGCAACTACGAGCAGTACGTC.

This clonotype was seen once. The V gene is TRBV7-2, the J gene TRBJ2-7; 8 bases are a match to TRBD1. Losses at the gene ends were 5 bases for V and 5 bases for J; bases not matched to a gene: 8. This CDR3 comprises 14 residues. CDR1 and CDR2 (germline): SGHTA, FQGNSA. DNA for the CDR3: TGTGCCAGCAGCGCCGACAGGGGAAGAAACGAGCAGTACTTC. Its translation is CASSADRGRNEQYF.

As regards this clonotype: At one end, the junction sequence differs from germline, possibly due to a read error. The genes are TRBV19 and TRBJ2-3, with unresolved D. This CDR3 contains 14 residues. Germline V gene lookup returns CDR1 LNHDA and CDR2 SQIVND (reference sequence). CDR3 sequence reads: CASSNPGFTDTQYF. The CDR3 nucleotides are TGTGCCAGCAGTAACCCCGGGTTCACAGATACGCAGTATTTT.

This clonotype came up many times. This chain joins TRBV7-2 and TRBJ2-7, with 12 bases lining up with TRBD2. Germline V gene lookup returns CDR1 SGHTA and CDR2 FQGNSA. V lost 5 bases to trimming and J lost 3 bases; unmatched junction nucleotides: 8. The CDR3 has 16 residues. The CDR3 coding sequence is TGTGCCAGCAGCCAGACTAGCGGGAGCATGGGCTACGAGCAGTACTTC. Protein: CASSQTSGSMGYEQYF.

This chain connects TRBV5-6 to TRBJ1-2; 7 bases align to TRBD1. This CDR3 contains 15 residues. After removal of 2 bases from V and 5 bases from J, the junction contained 9 bases not matched to a gene. Germline values: CDR1 SGHDT, CDR2 YYEEEE. The CDR3 here is CASSFEGQRDYGYTF. The CDR3 bases are TGTGCCAGCAGCTTCGAGGGACAGCGCGATTATGGCTACACCTTC.

This sequence joins TRBV7-9 and TRBJ1-1, with D possibly matching TRBD1 (5 bases). The ends were cut back, 2 bases at V and 10 bases at J, with 23 bases in the middle. This CDR3 comprises 16 residues. Germline lookup yields CDR1 SEHNR and CDR2 FQNEAQ (reference sequence). CDR3 in DNA: TGTGCCAGCAGCTTACTCAAGCGCCGGGACGCCCAAGGAGCTTTCTTT. This codes for CASSLLKRRDAQGAFF.

This clonotype has a handful of counts. The chain employs TRBV12-3 or TRBV12-4 and TRBJ2-3; D possibly matches TRBD1 or TRBD2 (5 bases each). CDR3 length: 14 amino acids. Trimming took 2 bases from V and 4 from J, leaving 10 bases between them. CDR3 sequence reads: CASSLWDPADTQYF. CDR3 nucleotide sequence: TGTGCCAGCAGTTTATGGGACCCAGCAGATACGCAGTATTTT.

This clonotype showed up many times. The rearrangement uses TRBV7-8 and TRBJ2-7; the D gene is possibly TRBD1 (6 bases). The CDR3 loop spans 14 amino acids. The V and J ends lost 1 base and 4 bases respectively, with 11 bases between them. CDR1 is SGHVS, CDR2 FQNEAQ, per germline. The CDR3 nucleotides are TGTGCCAGCAGCTTAGAGGGGGTGGATTACGAGCAGTACGTC. This gives the protein CASSLEGVDYEQYV.

In this sample, this clonotype turned up a few times. This rearrangement joins TRBV7-2 to TRBJ1-4; tentative D call: TRBD1 (5 bases). The germline V gene encodes CDR1 SGHTA and CDR2 FQGNSA. V was pared by 3 bases and J by 0 bases, with 11 bases between. The CDR3 runs to 16 residues. In nucleotides, the CDR3 is TGTGCCAGCAGCTTCCTAGGGGCTACAACTAATGAAAAACTGTTTTTT. Translation: CASSFLGATTNEKLFF.